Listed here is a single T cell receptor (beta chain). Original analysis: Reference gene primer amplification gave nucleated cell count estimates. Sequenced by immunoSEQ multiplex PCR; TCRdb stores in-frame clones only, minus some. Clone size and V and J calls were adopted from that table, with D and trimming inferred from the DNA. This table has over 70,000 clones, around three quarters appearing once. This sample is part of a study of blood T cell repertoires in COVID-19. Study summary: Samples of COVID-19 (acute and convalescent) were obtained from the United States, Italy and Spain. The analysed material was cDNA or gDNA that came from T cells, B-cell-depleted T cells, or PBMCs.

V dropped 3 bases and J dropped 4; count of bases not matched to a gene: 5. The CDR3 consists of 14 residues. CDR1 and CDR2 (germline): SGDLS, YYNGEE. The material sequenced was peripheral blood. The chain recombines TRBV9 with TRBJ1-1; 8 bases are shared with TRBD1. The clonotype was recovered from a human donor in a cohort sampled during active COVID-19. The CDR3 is CASSGQGRGTEAFF. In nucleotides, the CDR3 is TGTGCCAGCAGCGGACAGGGGAGGGGCACTGAAGCTTTCTTT.